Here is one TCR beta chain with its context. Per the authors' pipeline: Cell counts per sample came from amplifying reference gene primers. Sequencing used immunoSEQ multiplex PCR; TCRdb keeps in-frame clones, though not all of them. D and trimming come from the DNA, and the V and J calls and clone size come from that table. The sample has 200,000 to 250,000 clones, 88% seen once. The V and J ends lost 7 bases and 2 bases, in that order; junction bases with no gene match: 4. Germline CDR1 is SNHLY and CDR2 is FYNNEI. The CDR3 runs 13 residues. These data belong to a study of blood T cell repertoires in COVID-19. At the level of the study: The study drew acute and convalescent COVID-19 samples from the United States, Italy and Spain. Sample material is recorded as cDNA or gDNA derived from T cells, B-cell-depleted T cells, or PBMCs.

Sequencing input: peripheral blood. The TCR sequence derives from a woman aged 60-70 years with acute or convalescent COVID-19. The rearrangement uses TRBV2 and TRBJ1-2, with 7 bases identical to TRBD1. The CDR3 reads CASTGQVNYGYTF. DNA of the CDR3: TGTGCCAGCACAGGACAGGTCAACTATGGCTACACCTTC.